Shown below are 26 T cell receptor beta chains from a single sample sequenced in a study of T cell responses to AZD1222 COVID-19 vaccine. The method was immunoSEQ multiplex PCR; TCRdb's version includes in-frame clones alone and lacks a portion of them. Here the sample spans just under 85,000 clones, about 90% being singletons. Material: peripheral blood, obtained on day 0 of AZD1222 vaccination. These receptors were taken from an adult in good health.

CDR3 DNA sequence: TGTGCCAGCAGTGGGGACAGGGAGTACTTC. Translating gives CASSGDREYF. This sequence joins TRBV2 and TRBJ2-7, with TRBD1 identical over 9 bases. Germline CDR1 is SNHLY and CDR2 is FYNNEI. CDR3 length equals 10 residues. Germline trimming cut 4 bases from V and 11 bases from J; bases unmatched to any gene: 0.

The V gene is TRBV18, the J gene TRBJ1-5; D possibly corresponds to TRBD1 (6 bases). V lost 2 bases and J 7 bases, leaving 12 bases between the germline ends. This CDR3 spans 14 amino acids. Germline CDR1 reads KGHSH; CDR2 reads LQKENI. The CDR3 loop reads CASSPTRGDQPQHF. CDR3 sequence (DNA): TGTGCCAGCTCACCAACTAGGGGGGACCAGCCCCAGCATTTT.

This clone was observed once. V usage is TRBV10-3 and J usage is TRBJ1-2; TRBD1 is a possible D gene (5 bases). V was cut by 11 bases and J by 1 base, with 14 bases left in between. Per the germline V gene, CDR1 is ENHRY and CDR2 is SYGVKD. This CDR3 is 13 amino acids long. CDR3 coding DNA: TGTGCCTTAAGGAGGGACGTTAACTATGGCTACACCTTC. This codes for CALRRDVNYGYTF.

The rearrangement uses TRBV28 and TRBJ1-5, with a tentative D call TRBD1 (5 bases). Per germline, CDR1 MDHEN and CDR2 SYDVKM. The CDR3 runs 14 residues. The V and J ends lost 5 bases and 1 base respectively, with 9 bases between them. CDR3 nucleotides: TGTGCCAGCAGTAGGGGTCAGAGCAATCAGCCCCAGCATTTT. It is translated as CASSRGQSNQPQHF.

The chain uses TRBV29-1 and TRBJ1-5; D possibly corresponds to TRBD1 (6 bases). CDR1 SQVTM and CDR2 ANQGSEA come from the germline V gene. V lost 5 bases and J lost 6, with 14 bases in between. The CDR3 consists of 13 residues. This CDR3 is CSVQTGGVQPQHF. DNA for the CDR3: TGCAGCGTTCAAACGGGGGGCGTTCAGCCCCAGCATTTT.

The chain uses TRBV24-1 and TRBJ2-2; TRBD1 aligns across 9 bases. Germline V lookup: CDR1 KGHDR, CDR2 SFDVKD. The CDR3 contains 16 residues. Trimming removed 4 bases from V and 4 bases from J; junction bases left unmatched: 6. For the CDR3, the DNA is TGTGCCACCAGTGAGTCAGGACAGGGGCGCACCGGGGAGCTGTTTTTT. It yields the protein CATSESGQGRTGELFF.

A single count supports this clone. The chain has TRBV18 and TRBJ1-1; TRBD1 might be the D (5 bases). This CDR3 has 16 residues. V lost 6 bases and J lost 3, with 20 bases in between. Germline CDR1 and CDR2: KGHSH and LQKENI. CDR3 in amino acids: CASSLRGPQGDTEAFF. The DNA of the CDR3 is TGTGCCAGCTCCCTCCGGGGACCGCAGGGAGACACTGAAGCTTTCTTT. Filled out from reference TRBV18 and TRBJ1-1, the complete variable domain reads NAGVMQNPRHLVRRRGQEARLRCSPMKGHSHVYWYRQLPEEGLKFMVYLQKENIIDESGMPKERFSAEFPKEGPSILRIQQVVRGDSAAYFCASSLRGPQGDTEAFFGQGTRLTVV.

The V gene is TRBV14, the J gene TRBJ1-6; 8 nucleotides line up with TRBD1. Germline values: CDR1 SGHDN, CDR2 FVKESK. Trimming cost V 4 bases and J 14 bases; bases outside gene matches: 4. The CDR3 covers 12 residues. CDR3 amino acids: CASSLAQGALHF. CDR3 nucleotides: TGTGCCAGCAGCCTCGCACAGGGGGCCCTCCACTTT.

Comments on this clone: Its ends do not fully match the called genes, so a read error is possible. This chain connects TRBV3-1 (or the pseudogene TRBV3-2) to TRBJ2-1; D perhaps matches TRBD2 (7 bases). CDR1 LGHDT and CDR2 YNNKEL come from the germline V gene (reference sequence). This CDR3 contains 14 residues. The CDR3 sequence is CASRQGGGAGEQFF. The CDR3 region has the DNA TGTGCCAGCAGGCAAGGGGGGGGAGCAGGTGAGCAGTTCTTC.

The chain is built from TRBV27 and TRBJ1-6; D is unresolved. There are 12 residues in the CDR3. Germline loops: CDR1 MNHEY, CDR2 SMNVEV (reference sequence). The V gene lost 3 bases and the J gene lost 7 bases, with 4 bases spanning the gap. Here the CDR3 reads CASSFPNSPLHF. In nucleotides, the CDR3 is TGTGCCAGCAGTTTTCCAAATTCACCCCTCCACTTT.

The rearrangement uses TRBV10-3 and TRBJ1-3; no definite D call. Germline V lookup: CDR1 ENHRY, CDR2 SYGVKD. Deletions cut 4 bases from V and 0 bases from J, with 10 bases between. This CDR3 region has 15 residues. CDR3 sequence (DNA): TGTGCCATCAGTGCGCCGGGAATCTCTGGAAACACCATATATTTT. It translates to CAISAPGISGNTIYF.

This clone appeared a single time. This sequence joins TRBV28 and TRBJ1-3; no clear D. Germline V gives CDR1 MDHEN, CDR2 SYDVKM. Trimming shortened V by 0 bases and J by 4 bases, and 13 bases separated the two germline ends. The CDR3 loop spans 16 amino acids. The CDR3 sequence is CASSLWGEGPGNTIYF. CDR3 sequence (DNA): TGTGCCAGCAGTTTATGGGGAGAGGGCCCAGGAAACACCATATATTTT.

The rearrangement joins TRBV6-6 to TRBJ2-1, with TRBD1 matching over 7 bases. J was trimmed by 0 bases and V by 7 bases; bases with no gene match: 6. The CDR3 loop spans 15 amino acids. Germline V gene lookup returns CDR1 MNHNY and CDR2 SVGAGI (reference sequence). The CDR3 loop reads CASTLRDSSYNEQFF. CDR3 sequence (DNA): TGTGCCAGCACTCTCCGGGACAGCTCCTACAATGAGCAGTTCTTC.

This clone was counted once. The V gene is TRBV3-1 (or the pseudogene TRBV3-2), the J gene TRBJ1-5; D not resolved. Germline lookup yields CDR1 LGHDT and CDR2 YNNKEL (reference sequence). This CDR3 has 12 amino acids. Trimming took 3 bases from V and 6 from J, leaving 6 bases between them. The CDR3 loop reads CASSHLGQPQHF. The CDR3 DNA sequence: TGTGCCAGCAGCCACCTGGGTCAGCCCCAGCATTTT.

The chain carries TRBV6-5 and TRBJ1-2; 9 nucleotides align to TRBD1. This CDR3 has 15 amino acids. Germline loops: CDR1 MNHEY, CDR2 SVGAGI. With 2 bases clipped from V and 4 bases from J, the junction kept 5 bases outside the gene matches. The CDR3 reads CASSYPGTGSYGYTF. The CDR3, as DNA: TGTGCCAGCAGTTACCCCGGGACAGGGAGCTATGGCTACACCTTC.

The chain combines TRBV3-1 (or the pseudogene TRBV3-2) with TRBJ2-1; 9 bases are shared with TRBD1. Germline CDR1 LGHDT, CDR2 YNNKEL (reference sequence). The V and J ends lost 5 bases and 12 bases, in that order; junction bases with no gene match: 8. This CDR3 contains 13 residues. CDR3 in amino acids: CASSTGQGWWQFF. The CDR3 nucleotides read TGTGCCAGCAGCACCGGACAGGGGTGGTGGCAGTTCTTC.

The chain links TRBV7-8 to TRBJ1-5, with 8 bases fitting TRBD1. This CDR3 has 15 residues. Germline V gene sequence: CDR1 SGHVS, CDR2 FQNEAQ. V trimming: 2 bases; J trimming: 3 bases; junction bases outside the gene matches: 3. DNA of the CDR3: TGTGCCAGCAGCTTACAGGGGGCTTCCAATCAGCCCCAGCATTTT. Translating it yields CASSLQGASNQPQHF.

V gene TRBV19 combines with J gene TRBJ1-1; TRBD1 matches at 10 bases. The CDR3 is made up of 15 amino acids. V lost 5 bases to trimming and J lost 4 bases; unmatched junction nucleotides: 7. CDR1 is LNHDA and CDR2 is SQIVND in the germline V gene (reference sequence). CDR3 protein: CASSASTGGPTEAFF. CDR3 DNA sequence: TGTGCCAGTAGTGCATCGACAGGGGGCCCCACTGAAGCTTTCTTT.

J is TRBJ2-1 and V is TRBV14; D is unresolved. The CDR3 loop spans 15 amino acids. V lost 0 bases to trimming and J lost 10 bases, with 16 bases between them. Germline V gene sequence: CDR1 SGHDN, CDR2 FVKESK. As DNA, the CDR3 is TGTGCCAGCAGCCAAGATATGCGCGCCTCGGAGGAGCAGTTCTTC. Protein: CASSQDMRASEEQFF.

The chain is built from TRBV9 and TRBJ1-2, with TRBD1 matching over 8 bases. Germline V CDR1 and CDR2: SGDLS, YYNGEE. Unmatched junction bases numbered 2, after V lost 0 bases and J lost 1 base. CDR3 length: 15 amino acids. In DNA form, the CDR3 reads TGTGCCAGCAGCGTAGAAACAGGGGGTAACTATGGCTACACCTTC. This encodes CASSVETGGNYGYTF.

The rearrangement links TRBV7-2 to TRBJ1-6; perhaps TRBD1 as D (6 bases). V lost 2 bases, J lost 10 bases, and 12 bases lay in between. Germline CDR1 reads SGHTA; CDR2 reads FQGNSA. The CDR3 length is 14 residues. As DNA, the CDR3 is TGTGCCAGCAGCTTATGGGGGGGCGGCTCACCCCTCCACTTT. It is translated as CASSLWGGGSPLHF.

The sample holds a few counts of this clone. The chain links TRBV4-1 to TRBJ2-7; possible D gene TRBD1, 5 bases. CDR1 and CDR2 from the germline V gene are MGHRA and YSYEKL. The length of the CDR3 is 14 residues. V shed 0 bases and J shed 5 bases, with 11 bases lying between them. CDR3 DNA: TGCGCCAGCAGCCAAGAGAGGAACAGGAACGAGCAGTACTTC. This encodes CASSQERNRNEQYF.

The chain combines TRBV10-3 with TRBJ1-5; 7 bases fit TRBD1. Germline trimming cut 0 bases from V and 1 base from J; bases unmatched to any gene: 0. The CDR3 is made up of 15 amino acids. CDR1 is ENHRY, CDR2 SYGVKD, per germline. In DNA form, the CDR3 reads TGTGCCATCAGTGAGTCGGACAGGAGCAATCAGCCCCAGCATTTT. Translating it yields CAISESDRSNQPQHF.

This chain links TRBV9 with TRBJ1-5, with D possibly being TRBD1 (5 bases). The germline CDR1 and CDR2 sequences are SGDLS and YYNGEE. The CDR3 totals 15 residues. V shed 3 bases and J shed 0 bases, with 10 bases lying between them. The CDR3 DNA reads TGTGCCAGCAGCGGACAAGGGACTAGCAATCAGCCCCAGCATTTT. It codes for CASSGQGTSNQPQHF.

The J gene is TRBJ2-2, the V gene TRBV19; no firm D call. There are 14 residues in the CDR3. The germline V gene encodes CDR1 LNHDA and CDR2 SQIVND (reference sequence). V was shortened by 2 bases and J by 3 bases, with 7 bases between the two germline ends. CDR3: CASSITEDTGELFF. The CDR3 DNA is TGTGCCAGTAGTATAACCGAAGACACCGGGGAGCTGTTTTTT. The full variable domain, completed using reference TRBV19 and TRBJ2-2, is DGGITQSPKYLFRKEGQNVTLSCEQNLNHDAMYWYRQDPGQGLRLIYYSQIVNDFQKGDIAEGYSVSREKKESFPLTVTSAQKNPTAFYLCASSITEDTGELFFGEGSRLTVL.

The chain combines TRBV6-5 with TRBJ2-7, with 10 positions matching TRBD1. Unmatched junction bases numbered 10, after V lost 6 bases and J lost 5 bases. Germline CDR1 and CDR2: MNHEY and SVGAGI. This CDR3 has 15 residues. In DNA, the CDR3 is TGTGCCAGCAGGATGACAGGGGGCGCTTGGGACGAGCAGTACTTC. The encoded protein is CASRMTGGAWDEQYF.